This TCR beta chain was captured in a study of early T cells in non-severe SARS-CoV-2 infection. At the level of the study: The sequenced material was bulk RNA from unsorted whole blood, and its chains were unpaired.

The sample holds many counts of this clonotype. Antigen specificity is unknown. Separate cDNA molecules each had unique molecular identifiers attached to them. TCRdb re-analysed the 5' RACE reads in MiXCR, keeping a single row per CDR3 protein. The sample records 30,000 to 35,000 distinct CDR3 sequences, more than 4% being singletons. CDR1 DFQATT and CDR2 SNEGSKA come from the germline V gene (reference sequence). CDR3 length: 13 amino acids. The V segment lost 4 bases and the J segment 5 bases; nucleotides outside the gene matches: 2. Study-wide points: Anti-spike CD8 responses were favored in VDJdb matching, and private and CD4 specificities were missed.

The TCR originated in an adult who was a healthcare worker with PCR-confirmed SARS-CoV-2 infection or an uninfected control (not recorded which). Sequencing was done on a sample of whole blood. The chain uses TRBV20-1 and TRBJ2-1, with 10 bases lining up with TRBD1. The CDR3 DNA follows: TGCAGTGCTACCGGACAGGGGGACAATGAGCAGTTCTTC. Protein: CSATGQGDNEQFF.